Below, 9 T cell receptor beta chains from the same sample are listed, as sequenced in a study of regulatory T cells in long-lasting Graves disease. Construction of the TCR beta libraries employed iRepertoire HTBI primers in conjunction with Arm-PCR of CDR3 regions. TCRdb redid the calling of the multiplex PCR reads with MiXCR, one entry per CDR3 protein. The sample consists of 250,000 to 300,000 distinct CDR3 sequences, 15% to 20% of them appearing once. Time point meaning: newly diagnosed GD, antithyroid drugs for less than 3 months. PBMC RNA was the source of the TCR library. This sample also belongs to another study, concerning T cells in Graves' hyperthyroidism and ophthalmopathy.

Sequenced material: peripheral blood mononuclear cells (PBMCs), taken at new diagnosis, from a patient treated with antithyroid drugs. These receptors were collected from a woman aged 30 to 39 with Graves disease.

Many counts were recorded for this clonotype. This chain links TRBV5-4 with TRBJ1-1; D unresolved. Germline lookup yields CDR1 SGHNT and CDR2 YYREEE (reference sequence). The CDR3 spans 13 residues. Trimming took 6 bases from V and 1 from J, leaving 10 bases between them. CDR3 residues: CASTGLSNTEAFF. The CDR3, as DNA: TGTGCCAGCACCGGCCTGTCGAACACTGAAGCTTTCTTT.

At least ten counts were recorded for this clonotype. The chain links TRBV7-3 to TRBJ2-3, with D possibly matching TRBD1 (6 bases). The CDR3 is 13 amino acids. Germline-derived CDR1 and CDR2 are SGHTA and FQGTGA. The V end lost 3 bases, the J end lost 6 bases, and 10 bases lay between the germline ends. The CDR3 loop is CASSFRGMDTQYF. In DNA, the CDR3 is TGTGCCAGCAGCTTTAGGGGGATGGATACGCAGTATTTT.

In this sample, this clonotype turned up many times. V is TRBV5-1 and J is TRBJ2-6, with D unclear. Germline V gives CDR1 SGHRS, CDR2 YFSETQ. This CDR3 is 15 amino acids long. The ends were cut back, 4 bases at V and 2 bases at J, with 10 bases in the middle. The CDR3 nucleotides read TGCGCCAGCAGCCCCCCAGTTGCTGGGGCCAACGTCCTGACTTTC. Translated: CASSPPVAGANVLTF. Based on the CDR3 plus reference TRBV5-1 and TRBJ2-6, the full variable domain is KAGVTQTPRYLIKTRGQQVTLSCSPISGHRSVSWYQQTPGQGLQFLFEYFSETQRNKGNFPGRFSGRQFSNSRSEMNVSTLELGDSALYLCASSPPVAGANVLTFGAGSRLTVL.

The sample holds many counts of this clonotype. This chain connects TRBV18 to TRBJ1-2; D remains ambiguous. Trimming stripped 2 bases from V and 3 bases from J, with 7 bases between. CDR3 length equals 13 residues. In germline, CDR1 is KGHSH, CDR2 LQKENI. CDR3 sequence: CASSPGSDYGYTF. DNA for the CDR3: TGTGCCAGCTCACCAGGGTCAGACTATGGCTACACCTTC.

This clonotype was detected a few times. The V and J genes are TRBV19 and TRBJ2-7; TRBD1 matches at 8 bases. This CDR3 region has 18 residues. From germline, CDR1 is LNHDA and CDR2 SQIVND (reference sequence). The V and J ends lost 1 base and 3 bases, in that order; junction bases with no gene match: 14. The CDR3 DNA reads TGTGCCAGTAGTATAGTCTTGTGGGGACAGGCCGCAGGCTACGAGCAGTACTTC. As protein: CASSIVLWGQAAGYEQYF.

This clonotype was detected only a few times. Here the CDR3 DNA reads TGTGCCAGCAGGGGAGCGGGGGCGAGTGGGGAGCTGTTTTTT. Translation gives CASRGAGASGELFF. The V and J genes are TRBV6-1 and TRBJ2-2, with TRBD2 matching 8 bases. This CDR3 has 14 amino acids. The junction had 8 bases not matched to a gene; V was cut back by 6 bases and J by 8 bases. In germline, CDR1 is MNHNS, CDR2 SASEGT.

This clonotype was detected many times. This rearrangement joins TRBV4-1 to TRBJ2-1; 9 bases are a match to TRBD2. In germline, CDR1 is MGHRA, CDR2 YSYEKL. The CDR3 extends over 14 amino acids. V dropped 3 bases and J dropped 9; count of bases not matched to a gene: 6. The CDR3 loop is CASSHGLAIVEQFF. The CDR3 nucleotides are TGCGCCAGCAGCCACGGACTAGCGATTGTTGAGCAGTTCTTC.

This clonotype was seen repeatedly, ten times or more. The chain links TRBV20-1 to TRBJ2-3; D is ambiguous. V lost 6 bases and J lost 6, with 10 bases in between. In germline, CDR1 is DFQATT, CDR2 SNEGSKA (reference sequence). The CDR3 is 11 amino acids. CDR3: CSARVGDTQYF. CDR3 nucleotides: TGCAGTGCCCGAGTGGGTGATACGCAGTATTTT.

This clonotype was counted only a few times. This chain joins TRBV5-4 and TRBJ2-2, with 8 nucleotides matching TRBD1. The CDR3 spans 15 residues. CDR1 is SGHNT, CDR2 YYREEE, per germline (reference sequence). Trimming removed 4 bases from V and 5 bases from J; junction bases left unmatched: 7. The CDR3 loop is CASSVRDRQTGELFF. The CDR3 DNA follows: TGTGCCAGCAGCGTGCGGGACAGGCAGACCGGGGAGCTGTTTTTT.